Presented here are 14 T cell receptor beta chains from one specimen sequenced in a study of blood T cell repertoires in COVID-19. This table comes from immunoSEQ multiplex PCR, and its TCRdb copy is limited to in-frame clones, with some not included. The data hold approximately 240,000 clones, with 82% observed a single time. Sequenced input: peripheral blood. Every receptor here comes from a woman at least 80 years old with active or convalescent COVID-19.

The rearrangement uses TRBV5-1 and TRBJ2-7; D gene unclear. The CDR3 loop spans 14 amino acids. Trimming stripped 1 base from V and 3 bases from J, with 11 bases between. Germline assignment: CDR1 SGHRS and CDR2 YFSETQ. The CDR3 nucleotides are TGCGCCAGCAGCTTGTCCGAAGCCAACTACGAGCAGTACTTC. Residues: CASSLSEANYEQYF. The entire variable domain, with the rest obtained from reference TRBV5-1 and TRBJ2-7, is as follows: KAGVTQTPRYLIKTRGQQVTLSCSPISGHRSVSWYQQTPGQGLQFLFEYFSETQRNKGNFPGRFSGRQFSNSRSEMNVSTLELGDSALYLCASSLSEANYEQYFGPGTRLTVT.

The chain joins TRBV29-1 to TRBJ2-7, with D possibly TRBD2 on 6 matching bases. V was cut by 4 bases and J by 6 bases, with 16 bases left in between. Per germline, CDR1 SQVTM and CDR2 ANQGSEA. This CDR3 region has 13 residues. In nucleotides, the CDR3 is TGCAGCGTTGTCTCGGGGGTGAGGGGCGAGCAGTACTTC. It specifies CSVVSGVRGEQYF.

The table lists this clone with a count of one. The genes are TRBV3-1 (or the pseudogene TRBV3-2) and TRBJ2-2, with 11 bases fitting TRBD2. This CDR3 is 17 amino acids long. V lost 0 bases, J lost 3 bases, and 3 bases stayed unmatched. The germline V gene has CDR1 LGHDT and CDR2 YNNKEL (reference sequence). The CDR3 sequence: CASSQDRLAGYTGELFF. CDR3 bases: TGTGCCAGCAGCCAAGATCGACTAGCGGGATACACCGGGGAGCTGTTTTTT.

In DNA form, the CDR3 reads TGTGCCAGCAGCCCGCCGGGCCCTGGGGGGGAGACCCAGTACTTC. It encodes CASSPPGPGGETQYF. The chain couples TRBV7-7 to TRBJ2-5; D possibly corresponds to TRBD2 (6 bases). The germline V gene encodes CDR1 SSHAT and CDR2 FNYEAQ (reference sequence). V lost 5 bases and J 5 bases, leaving 18 bases between the germline ends. The CDR3 runs to 15 residues.

This clone has only one observation. The V and J genes are TRBV6-5 and TRBJ2-5; D perhaps matches TRBD2 (6 bases). The CDR3 extends over 12 amino acids. Between the trimmed V and J ends, which lost 6 bases and 5 bases, there was a span of 10 bases. Germline V gene data show CDR1 as MNHEY and CDR2 as SVGAGI. In DNA, the CDR3 is TGTGCCAGCAGGGGGGGTGACGAGACCCAGTACTTC. It is translated as CASRGGDETQYF.

The CDR3 here is CASSGTAGEETQYF. CDR3 coding DNA: TGTGCCAGCAGTGGAACGGCAGGGGAAGAGACCCAGTACTTC. V gene TRBV2 combines with J gene TRBJ2-5; perhaps TRBD1 as D (6 bases). The CDR3 spans 14 residues. V lost 4 bases and J lost 3, with 12 bases in between. Germline-derived CDR1 and CDR2 are SNHLY and FYNNEI.

The chain joins TRBV24-1 to TRBJ1-1, with D possibly being TRBD1 (6 bases). The V end lost 5 bases, the J end lost 7 bases, and 10 bases lay between the germline ends. Germline loops: CDR1 KGHDR, CDR2 SFDVKD. The CDR3 loop spans 12 amino acids. The CDR3 here is CATSVQTGEAFF. CDR3 bases: TGTGCCACCAGTGTTCAGACAGGTGAAGCTTTCTTT.

The CDR3 protein is CASSKGPGLQTGANVLTF. In nucleotides, the CDR3 is TGTGCCAGTAGTAAAGGGCCGGGACTCCAAACTGGGGCCAACGTCCTGACTTTC. The rearrangement uses TRBV19 and TRBJ2-6, with D maybe TRBD2 (6 bases). The CDR3 has 18 amino acids. Germline CDR1 is LNHDA and CDR2 is SQIVND (reference sequence). Trimming removed 4 bases at V and 2 bases at J, with 18 bases between.

The V and J genes are TRBV30 and TRBJ2-5; 9 nucleotides align to TRBD2. J was trimmed by 5 bases and V by 3 bases; bases with no gene match: 7. The CDR3 has 14 residues. Germline CDR1 reads GTSNPN; CDR2 reads SVGIG (reference sequence). The CDR3 DNA follows: TGTGCCTGGAGACCGCGGGGGGGCAGGGAGACCCAGTACTTC. It yields the protein CAWRPRGGRETQYF.

The V call is TRBV19, the J call TRBJ1-5; 10 nucleotides line up with TRBD1. Losses at the gene ends were 5 bases for V and 9 bases for J; bases not matched to a gene: 10. This CDR3 contains 15 residues. Germline CDR1 LNHDA, CDR2 SQIVND (reference sequence). CDR3 sequence: CASSRRDRGGGPQHF. The CDR3 bases are TGTGCCAGTAGTCGCCGGGACAGGGGAGGGGGGCCCCAGCATTTT.

The chain has TRBV7-9 and TRBJ1-1; tentatively, D is TRBD1 (6 bases). CDR3 length: 12 amino acids. Germline-derived CDR1 and CDR2 are SEHNR and FQNEAQ (reference sequence). The V end was cut by 5 bases, the J end by 8 bases, with 12 bases between. DNA of the CDR3: TGTGCCAGCAGCCAGAATCAGGGGGAAGCTTTCTTT. Translation gives CASSQNQGEAFF.

This chain connects TRBV27 to TRBJ2-3; 15 bases line up with TRBD2. Losses at the gene ends were 5 bases for V and 1 base for J; bases not matched to a gene: 16. The CDR3 covers 21 residues. Germline assignment: CDR1 MNHEY and CDR2 SMNVEV (reference sequence). The CDR3 reads CASSPYLPGLAGGGGTDTQYF. As DNA, the CDR3 is TGTGCCAGCAGTCCCTACCTCCCGGGACTAGCGGGAGGAGGGGGCACAGATACGCAGTATTTT.

The chain recombines TRBV19 with TRBJ1-1, with D possibly TRBD1 on 5 matching bases. The V end lost 4 bases, the J end lost 3 bases, and 9 bases lay between the germline ends. This CDR3 is built from 13 residues. CDR1 LNHDA and CDR2 SQIVND come from the germline V gene (reference sequence). CDR3 amino acids: CASSTARDTEAFF. The CDR3 region has the DNA TGTGCCAGTAGTACCGCCAGGGACACTGAAGCTTTCTTT.

CDR3 loop: CAISEGGSSYNEQFF. CDR3 coding DNA: TGTGCCATCAGTGAAGGGGGAAGCTCCTACAATGAGCAGTTCTTC. The chain uses TRBV10-3 and TRBJ2-1, with TRBD1 as a possible D gene (6 bases). The CDR3 sequence is 15 residues long. V lost 3 bases to trimming and J lost 0 bases, with 9 bases between them. Germline V gene data show CDR1 as ENHRY and CDR2 as SYGVKD.